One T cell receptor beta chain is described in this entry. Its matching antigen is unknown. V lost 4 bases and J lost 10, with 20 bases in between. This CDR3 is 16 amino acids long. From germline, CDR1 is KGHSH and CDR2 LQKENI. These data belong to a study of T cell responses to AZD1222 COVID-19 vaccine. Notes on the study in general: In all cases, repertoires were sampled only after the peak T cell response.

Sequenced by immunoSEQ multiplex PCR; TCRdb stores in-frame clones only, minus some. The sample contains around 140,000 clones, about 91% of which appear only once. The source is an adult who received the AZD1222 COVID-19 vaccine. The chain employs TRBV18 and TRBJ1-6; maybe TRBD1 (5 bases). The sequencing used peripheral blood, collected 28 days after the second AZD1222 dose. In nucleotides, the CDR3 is TGTGCCAGCTCACGCACCAGTTGGCAGGGTAGATCACCCCTCCACTTT. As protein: CASSRTSWQGRSPLHF.